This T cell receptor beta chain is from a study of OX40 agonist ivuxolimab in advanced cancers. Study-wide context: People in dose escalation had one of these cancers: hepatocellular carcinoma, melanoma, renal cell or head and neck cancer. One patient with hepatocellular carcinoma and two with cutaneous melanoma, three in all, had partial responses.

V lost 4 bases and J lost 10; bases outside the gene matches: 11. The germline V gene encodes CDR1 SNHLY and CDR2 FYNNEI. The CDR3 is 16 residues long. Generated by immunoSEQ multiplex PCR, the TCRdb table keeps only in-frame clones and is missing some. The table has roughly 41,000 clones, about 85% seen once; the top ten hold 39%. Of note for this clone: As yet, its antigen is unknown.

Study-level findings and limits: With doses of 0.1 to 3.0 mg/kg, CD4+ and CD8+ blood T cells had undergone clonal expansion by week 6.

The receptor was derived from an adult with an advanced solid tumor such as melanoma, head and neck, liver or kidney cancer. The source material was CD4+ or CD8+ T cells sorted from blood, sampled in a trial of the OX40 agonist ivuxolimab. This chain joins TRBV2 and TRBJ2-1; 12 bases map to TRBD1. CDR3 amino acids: CASSGLRGQGAGEQFF. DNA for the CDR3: TGTGCCAGCAGTGGTCTGAGGGGACAGGGGGCGGGGGAGCAGTTCTTC.